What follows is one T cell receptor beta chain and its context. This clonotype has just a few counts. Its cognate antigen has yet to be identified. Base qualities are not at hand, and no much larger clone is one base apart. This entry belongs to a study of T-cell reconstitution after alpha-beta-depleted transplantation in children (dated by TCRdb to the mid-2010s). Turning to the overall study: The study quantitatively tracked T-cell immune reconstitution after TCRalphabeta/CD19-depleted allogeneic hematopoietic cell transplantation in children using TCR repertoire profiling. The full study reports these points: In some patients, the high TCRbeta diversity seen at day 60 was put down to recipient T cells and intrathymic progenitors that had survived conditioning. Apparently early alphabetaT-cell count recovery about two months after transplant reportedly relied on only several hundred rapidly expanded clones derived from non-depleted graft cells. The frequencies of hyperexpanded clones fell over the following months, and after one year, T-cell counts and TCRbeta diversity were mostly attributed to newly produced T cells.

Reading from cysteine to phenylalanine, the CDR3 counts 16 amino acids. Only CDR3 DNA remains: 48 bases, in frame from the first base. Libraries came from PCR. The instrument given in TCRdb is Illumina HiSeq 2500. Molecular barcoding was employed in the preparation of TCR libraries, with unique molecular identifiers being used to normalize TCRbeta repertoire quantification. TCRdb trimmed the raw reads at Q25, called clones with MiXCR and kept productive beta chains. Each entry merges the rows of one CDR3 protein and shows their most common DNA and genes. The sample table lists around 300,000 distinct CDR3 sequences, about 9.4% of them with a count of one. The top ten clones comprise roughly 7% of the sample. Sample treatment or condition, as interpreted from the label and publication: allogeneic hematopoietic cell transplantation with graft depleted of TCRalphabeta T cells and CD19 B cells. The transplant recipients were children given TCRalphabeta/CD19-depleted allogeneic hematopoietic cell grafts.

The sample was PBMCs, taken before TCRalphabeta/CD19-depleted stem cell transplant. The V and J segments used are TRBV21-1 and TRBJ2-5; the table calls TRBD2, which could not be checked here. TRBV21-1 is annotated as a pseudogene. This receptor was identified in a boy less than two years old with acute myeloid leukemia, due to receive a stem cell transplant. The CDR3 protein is CASIGLAGGPGVTQYF. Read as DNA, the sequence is TGTGCCAGCATAGGACTAGCGGGGGGGCCAGGTGTGACCCAGTACTTC.